This T cell receptor beta chain appears in the sequencing data of a study of beta chain features in type 1 diabetes. Study-wide context: Cells sorted and examined across all samples totaled approximately 100,000,000.

This clone was seen a handful of times. Its cognate antigen is unknown. Findings and limits, study-wide: Patients with Type 1 diabetes showed moderately but significantly shorter TCRB CDR3s in all four CD4+ subsets. Sampled from patients, naive, central memory and Treg TCRB repertoires appeared more similar than those sampled from healthy donors.

Of the isolated RNA, all was reverse transcribed, and so the sequenced material was expressed TCRB transcripts. Clones were sequenced by immunoSEQ multiplex PCR, and TCRdb holds only the in-frame ones, with some missing. Among under 850,000 clones listed, 13% were seen once. This CDR3 region has 13 residues. Germline V gene sequence: CDR1 SGHAT, CDR2 FQDESV (reference sequence). V gave up 1 base and J gave up 0 bases, with 3 bases separating them. This sequence joins TRBV11-1 and TRBJ1-1; D uncertain. Material: naive CD4+ T cells from blood. The receptor comes from a man aged 18 to 30 with type 1 diabetes. The CDR3 protein is CASSLGMNTEAFF. The CDR3, as DNA: TGTGCCAGCAGCTTAGGGATGAACACTGAAGCTTTCTTT. Based on the CDR3 plus reference TRBV11-1 and TRBJ1-1, the full variable domain is EAEVAQSPRYKITEKSQAVAFWCDPISGHATLYWYRQILGQGPELLVQFQDESVVDDSQLPKDRFSAERLKGVDSTLKIQPAELGDSAMYLCASSLGMNTEAFFGQGTRLTVV.